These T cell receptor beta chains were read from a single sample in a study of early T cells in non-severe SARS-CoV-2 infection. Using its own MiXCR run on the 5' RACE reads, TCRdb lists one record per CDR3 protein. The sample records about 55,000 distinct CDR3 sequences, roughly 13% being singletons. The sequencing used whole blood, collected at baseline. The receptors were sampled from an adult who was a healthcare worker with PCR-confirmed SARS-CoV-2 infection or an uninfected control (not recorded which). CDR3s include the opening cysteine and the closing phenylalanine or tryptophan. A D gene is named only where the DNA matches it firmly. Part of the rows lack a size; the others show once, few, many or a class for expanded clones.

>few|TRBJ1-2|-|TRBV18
CASSHGTSYGYTF
TGTGCCAGCTCACACGGGACATCCTATGGCTACACCTTC
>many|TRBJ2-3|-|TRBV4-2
CASSQQGRTDTQYF
TGTGCCAGCAGCCAACAGGGACGGACAGATACGCAGTATTTT
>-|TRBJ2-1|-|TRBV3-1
CASSQDGGRGLYNEQFF
TGTGCCAGCAGCCAAGATGGGGGACGGGGCCTCTACAATGAGCAGTTCTTC
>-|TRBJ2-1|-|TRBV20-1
CSASNAGSYNEQFF
TGCAGTGCTAGTAATGCGGGATCCTACAATGAGCAGTTCTTC
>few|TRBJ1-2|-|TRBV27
CASRLTGGYGYTF
TGTGCCAGCAGATTGACGGGGGGCTATGGCTACACCTTC
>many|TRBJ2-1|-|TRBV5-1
CASSLGPSSYNEQFF
TGCGCCAGCAGCTTGGGTCCGAGCTCCTACAATGAGCAGTTCTTC
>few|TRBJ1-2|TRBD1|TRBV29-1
CSVLDRASGYTF
TGCAGCGTTTTGGACAGGGCCTCTGGCTACACCTTC
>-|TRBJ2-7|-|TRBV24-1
CATSDPGRSSYEQYF
TGTGCCACCAGTGATCCGGGACGGAGTTCCTACGAGCAGTACTTC
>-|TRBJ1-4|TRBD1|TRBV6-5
CASSPGTVSAKLFF
TGTGCCAGCAGCCCCGGGACAGTCAGTGCAAAACTGTTTTTT
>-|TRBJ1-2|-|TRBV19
CASSSRANYGYTF
TGTGCCAGTAGCTCCAGGGCTAACTATGGCTACACCTTC
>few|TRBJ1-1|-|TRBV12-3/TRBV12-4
CASSKRGGDTEAFF
TGTGCCAGCAGTAAAAGGGGTGGGGACACTGAAGCTTTCTTT
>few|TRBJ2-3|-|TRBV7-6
CASSLSQVYTDTQYF
TGTGCCAGCAGCTTAAGCCAGGTGTACACAGATACGCAGTATTTT
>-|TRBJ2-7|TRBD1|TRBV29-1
CSGTGVTYEQYF
TGCAGCGGAACAGGGGTAACCTACGAGCAGTACTTC
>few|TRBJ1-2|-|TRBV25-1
CASSELGRDGYTF
TGTGCCAGCAGTGAACTGGGTCGGGATGGCTACACCTTC
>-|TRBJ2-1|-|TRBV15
CATSRDNYNEQFF
TGTGCCACCAGCAGAGATAATTACAATGAGCAGTTCTTC
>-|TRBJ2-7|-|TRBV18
CASSPEVGEQYF
TGTGCCAGCTCACCAGAGGTCGGTGAGCAGTACTTC
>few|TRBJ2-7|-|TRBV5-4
CASSLAGASEQYF
TGTGCCAGCAGCTTGGCGGGGGCCAGCGAGCAGTACTTC
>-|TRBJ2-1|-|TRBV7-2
CASSRRSGINEQFF
TGTGCCAGCAGCAGACGTAGCGGCATCAATGAGCAGTTCTTC
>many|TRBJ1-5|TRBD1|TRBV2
CASSPGVGGGAWNQPQHF
TGTGCCAGCAGCCCAGGGGTTGGAGGGGGCGCCTGGAATCAGCCCCAGCATTTT
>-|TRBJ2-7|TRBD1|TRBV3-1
CASSQEGGRTGRHEQYF
TGTGCCAGCAGCCAAGAAGGGGGAAGGACAGGGCGCCACGAGCAGTACTTC
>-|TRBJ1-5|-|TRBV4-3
CASSQDRGRSNQPQHF
TGCGCCAGCAGCCAAGATCGAGGCAGAAGCAATCAGCCCCAGCATTTT
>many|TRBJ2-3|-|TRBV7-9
CASRPLWRSTDTQYF
TGTGCCAGCAGGCCCCTCTGGCGGAGCACAGATACGCAGTATTTT
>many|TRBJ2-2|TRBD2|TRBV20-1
CSAATSGRWTGELFF
TGCAGTGCTGCGACTAGCGGGAGGTGGACCGGGGAGCTGTTTTTT
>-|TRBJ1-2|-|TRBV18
CASSPGGYEGSYGYTF
TGTGCCAGCTCACCCGGGGGATACGAGGGGAGCTATGGCTACACCTTC
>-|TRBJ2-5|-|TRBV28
CASSLSFQETQYF
TGTGCCAGCAGTTTATCGTTCCAAGAGACCCAGTACTTC
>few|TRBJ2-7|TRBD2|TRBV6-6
CASSYRRTSGSYEQYF
TGTGCCAGCAGTTACCGAAGGACTAGCGGGTCCTACGAGCAGTACTTC
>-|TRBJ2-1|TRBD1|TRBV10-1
CASSEPETGGEQFF
TGCGCCAGCAGTGAACCCGAGACAGGGGGTGAGCAGTTCTTC
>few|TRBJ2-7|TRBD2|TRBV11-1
CASSRGRLGEYEQYF
TGTGCCAGCAGCCGCGGGAGATTGGGGGAGTACGAGCAGTACTTC
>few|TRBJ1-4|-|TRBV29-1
CSVTGTENEKLFF
TGCAGCGTGACCGGGACGGAGAATGAAAAACTGTTTTTT
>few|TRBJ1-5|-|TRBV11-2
CASSPSGGYSNQPQHF
TGTGCCAGCAGCCCCAGCGGGGGATATAGCAATCAGCCCCAGCATTTT
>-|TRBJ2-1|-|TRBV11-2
CASSLYSGNYNEQFF
TGTGCCAGCAGCTTATATTCGGGGAATTACAATGAGCAGTTCTTC
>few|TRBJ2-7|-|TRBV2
CASTQSLYQDYEQYF
TGTGCCAGCACCCAAAGCTTATACCAAGACTACGAGCAGTACTTC
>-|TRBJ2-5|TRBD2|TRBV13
CASSSPRTSGRGRETQYF
TGTGCCAGCAGCTCTCCCCGGACTAGCGGGAGGGGGCGAGAGACCCAGTACTTC
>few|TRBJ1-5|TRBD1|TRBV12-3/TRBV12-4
CASSRDRASQPQHF
TGTGCCAGCAGTAGGGACAGGGCCAGTCAGCCCCAGCATTTT
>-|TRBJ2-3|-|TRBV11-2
CASSPRATDTQYF
TGTGCCAGCAGCCCCCGCGCCACAGATACGCAGTATTTT
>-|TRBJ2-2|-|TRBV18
CASSPPSNTGELFF
TGTGCCAGCTCACCACCCTCGAACACCGGGGAGCTGTTTTTT
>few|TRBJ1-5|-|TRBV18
CASSPSGVNQPQHF
TGTGCCAGCTCACCCTCGGGGGTCAATCAGCCCCAGCATTTT
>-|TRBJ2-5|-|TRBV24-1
CATSRGGSQTQYF
TGTGCCACCTCCAGGGGGGGAAGTCAAACCCAGTACTTC
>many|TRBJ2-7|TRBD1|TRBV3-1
CASSQTGYYEQYF
TGTGCCAGCAGCCAGACAGGGTACTACGAGCAGTACTTC
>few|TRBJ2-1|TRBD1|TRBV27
CASSPLGTGIVDEQFF
TGTGCCAGCAGTCCCCTAGGGACAGGGATTGTCGATGAGCAGTTCTTC